Below are 13 T cell receptor beta chains sequenced from a single sample in a study of regulatory dendritic cells for organ transplantation (dated by TCRdb to 2017 to 2019). Sorted T cell subsets were CFSE-labeled and co-cultured for five to six days with allogeneic regulatory or mature dendritic cells at a 1:10 DC:T ratio. The library was built by means of the immunoSEQ multiplex PCR assay. TCRdb carries this immuneACCESS record with in-frame sequences only. Its versions omit some clonotypes, under half of them owing to an unresolved V gene in the studies checked, with the rest unexplained. The sample contains under 15,000 clones, more than 70% of them found a single time. The ten most abundant clones make up about 1% of the sample. Their antigens are not known. Source material: naive CD8+ T cells from blood cultured with regulatory dendritic cells. This specimen's cell subset or site label, per the study, means: CD45RA+ naive T cells. All receptors come from a human donor in good health.

The V call is TRBV4-3, the J call TRBJ2-7; a weak D match, TRBD1 (5 bases). Germline V gene sequence: CDR1 LGHNA, CDR2 YSLEER. Deletions cut 0 bases from V and 4 bases from J, with 10 bases between. The CDR3 contains 14 residues. The CDR3 DNA reads TGCGCCAGCAGCCAAGATTCAGGGAATTACGAGCAGTACTTC. The encoded protein is CASSQDSGNYEQYF.

This rearrangement joins TRBV19 to TRBJ2-7; D is uncertain. The length of the CDR3 is 16 residues. CDR1 is LNHDA, CDR2 SQIVND, per germline (reference sequence). With 1 base removed from V and 2 bases from J, the gap between germline ends came to 15 bases. The CDR3 sequence: CASSIGLAVPTYEQYF. DNA for the CDR3: TGTGCCAGTAGTATAGGTCTGGCGGTCCCTACCTACGAGCAGTACTTC.

The genes are TRBV7-8 and TRBJ2-6, with D perhaps matching TRBD2 (5 bases). This CDR3 comprises 17 residues. V lost 1 base, J lost 2 bases, and 12 bases lay in between. Per the germline V gene, CDR1 is SGHVS and CDR2 is FQNEAQ. This chain's CDR3 is CASSLVRDMAGANVLTF. In DNA, the CDR3 is TGTGCCAGCAGCTTAGTCCGGGATATGGCTGGGGCCAACGTCCTGACTTTC.

The chain combines TRBV12-5 with TRBJ2-4, with D perhaps TRBD1 (9 bases). The CDR3 covers 15 residues. CDR1 and CDR2 (germline): LGHNT, FRNRAP. V was pared by 4 bases and J by 8 bases, with 18 bases between. The CDR3 is CASGSGGDREYIQYF. In nucleotides, the CDR3 is TGTGCTAGTGGTTCGGGGGGGGACAGGGAGTACATTCAGTACTTC.

By its share, this clone is medium-sized. This chain uses TRBV13 with TRBJ2-2, with D perhaps TRBD1 (5 bases). V was clipped by 2 bases and J by 3 bases, with 10 bases between them. Germline assignment: CDR1 PRHDT and CDR2 FYEKMQ (reference sequence). There are 15 residues in the CDR3. The chain's CDR3 is CASSLPRVDTGELFF. DNA for the CDR3: TGTGCCAGCAGCTTACCCAGGGTGGACACCGGGGAGCTGTTTTTT.

The sample holds a few counts of this clone. The J gene is TRBJ1-6, the V gene TRBV2, with 7 bases identical to TRBD1. The length of the CDR3 is 14 residues. The V gene end was trimmed by 7 bases and the J gene end by 9 bases; junction bases not matched to a gene: 9. The germline V gene encodes CDR1 SNHLY and CDR2 FYNNEI. CDR3 DNA sequence: TGTGCCAGCACGTTGGAGAACAGGGGTTCACCCCTCCACTTT. It translates to CASTLENRGSPLHF. The variable domain in full, completed from reference TRBV2 and TRBJ1-6, reads EPEVTQTPSHQVTQMGQEVILRCVPISNHLYFYWYRQILGQKVEFLVSFYNNEISEKSEIFDDQFSVERPDGSNFTLKIRSTKLEDSAMYFCASTLENRGSPLHFGNGTRLTVT.

This clone appeared a single time. The J gene is TRBJ2-2, the V gene TRBV7-3, with D maybe TRBD2 (5 bases). CDR3 length: 14 residues. Trimming cost V 5 bases and J 0 bases, with 7 bases left between them. The germline CDR1 and CDR2 sequences are SGHTA and FQGTGA. CDR3: CASSQTTNTGELFF. The CDR3 bases are TGTGCCAGCAGCCAGACTACGAACACCGGGGAGCTGTTTTTT.

This clone was recorded a few times. The V gene is TRBV4-2, the J gene TRBJ1-4, with D unclear. The CDR3 loop spans 14 amino acids. CDR1 is LGHNA, CDR2 YNFKEQ, per germline. With 4 bases removed from V and 3 bases from J, the gap between germline ends came to 9 bases. The CDR3 protein is CASSPRWPNEKLFF. CDR3 nucleotide sequence: TGTGCCAGCAGCCCCAGGTGGCCTAATGAAAAACTGTTTTTT.

V gene TRBV7-8 combines with J gene TRBJ1-5, with D maybe TRBD1 (6 bases). Germline assignment: CDR1 SGHVS and CDR2 FQNEAQ. V dropped 5 bases and J dropped 3 bases, with 17 bases sitting between them. The CDR3 has 16 amino acids. The CDR3 bases are TGTGCCAGCAGCCCAGAGGTCCTGGGGGCCAATCAGCCCCAGCATTTT. Translated: CASSPEVLGANQPQHF.

The chain links TRBV7-9 to TRBJ1-1; 7 nucleotides match TRBD1. The trim removed 1 base at V and 7 bases at J, leaving 6 bases unmatched. Germline V CDR1 and CDR2: SEHNR, FQNEAQ (reference sequence). The CDR3 length is 14 residues. This chain's CDR3 is CASSLEGQDREAFF. In DNA form, the CDR3 reads TGTGCCAGCAGCTTAGAAGGACAGGACCGTGAAGCTTTCTTT.

The CDR3 reads CASSFPGQGLYEQYF. CDR3 sequence (DNA): TGTGCCAGCAGCTTCCCGGGACAGGGCCTTTACGAGCAGTACTTC. The J gene is TRBJ2-7, the V gene TRBV11-1; 9 bases align to TRBD1. This CDR3 has 15 residues. The germline gives CDR1 SGHAT, CDR2 FQDESV (reference sequence). V was clipped by 3 bases and J by 4 bases; unmatched bases: 7.

The chain uses TRBV11-2 and TRBJ1-2; 8 bases line up with TRBD1. This CDR3 has 13 residues. Trimming cost V 3 bases and J 5 bases; bases outside gene matches: 2. Germline V gene lookup returns CDR1 SGHAT and CDR2 FQNNGV. The CDR3 loop is CASSFRQGYGYTF. As DNA, the CDR3 is TGTGCCAGCAGCTTCCGACAGGGGTATGGCTACACCTTC.

The rearrangement uses TRBV9 and TRBJ2-2; 9 bases are shared with TRBD2. In germline, CDR1 is SGDLS, CDR2 YYNGEE. The CDR3 is 15 residues long. J gave up 3 bases and V 4 bases, and 4 bases lay outside the gene matches. The CDR3 sequence is CASSLAGMDTGELFF. In nucleotides, the CDR3 is TGTGCCAGCAGCCTAGCGGGGATGGACACCGGGGAGCTGTTTTTT.